This T cell receptor (beta chain) is drawn from a study of cytomegalovirus exposure and HLA in healthy donors. Turning to the study itself: The approximately 720 first-cohort repertoires and the 120 or so validation repertoires shared the same platform, a later analysis reported. Findings and limits, study-wide: There were about 160 TCR beta chains listed as cytomegalovirus-associated.

Data came from immunoSEQ multiplex PCR; TCRdb stores just in-frame clones and leaves some out. The data contain 150,000 or so clones, roughly 84% of them singletons. Separation from the approximately 660-subject first cohort characterized the roughly 120-subject validation cohort, to which the donors belonged. Comments on this clone: Its antigen remains unknown.

Specimen: PBMCs. This receptor was taken from a man aged 25-45 years in good health and CMV-seropositive.

The CDR3 nucleotides read TGTGCCAGCAGCTTATTCCCGGGGGAGACCCAGTACTTC. Translated, it gives CASSLFPGETQYF. The rearrangement uses TRBV7-2 and TRBJ2-5; tentative D call: TRBD2 (5 bases). The ends were cut back, 2 bases at V and 5 bases at J, with 9 bases in the middle. Per germline, CDR1 SGHTA and CDR2 FQGNSA. This CDR3 is 13 amino acids long.